This paragraph covers one T cell receptor (beta chain) sequence. Its antigen is undetermined. This CDR3 is built from 15 residues. Between the trimmed V and J ends, which lost 0 bases and 1 base, there was a span of 8 bases. The germline V gene encodes CDR1 SGDLS and CDR2 YYNGEE. This record belongs to a study of post-analysis software for immune sequencing data. General study findings and limits: Controls showed lower frequencies than patients for roughly five TRBV segments, and TRBV5-6, TRBV5-1 and TRBV20-1 were among these.

Every TCR beta cDNA library bore unique molecular identifiers. The T cell input of roughly 1 to 11 million gave around 450,000 cDNA molecules. From the PCR reads, TCRdb called clonotypes with MiXCR, one entry per CDR3 protein. The data contain hundreds of thousands of distinct CDR3 sequences, about 40% of them singletons. The chain recombines TRBV9 with TRBJ2-1; a possible D gene is TRBD2 (6 bases). The sequenced sample consisted of blood. The origin of this receptor is a girl between 10 and 17 years old with multiple sclerosis. In DNA form, the CDR3 reads TGTGCCAGCAGCGTAGTGGGGGGTTCCTACAATGAGCAGTTCTTC. The encoded protein is CASSVVGGSYNEQFF.